Listed below are T cell receptor beta chains from one sample, sequenced in a study of early T cells in non-severe SARS-CoV-2 infection. TCRdb independently ran MiXCR on the 5' RACE reads; one entry per CDR3 protein. Found here are 55,000 to 85,000 distinct CDR3 sequences, 10% of them singletons; the top ten hold roughly 16%. Sequenced material: whole blood, taken at baseline. These receptors originate from an adult who was a healthcare worker with PCR-confirmed SARS-CoV-2 infection or an uninfected control (not recorded which). CDR3s include the opening cysteine and the closing phenylalanine or tryptophan. Fields, in order: V gene, D gene, clone size, J gene, CDR3 DNA, CDR3 protein. The D gene is left open where the match is weak. Size is stated for part of the rows, as once, few or many counts, or as a class when the clone is expanded.

V gene: TRBV2; D gene: TRBD2; clone size: .; J gene: TRBJ2-5; CDR3 DNA: TGTGCCAGCGGCGGGGGGACAGAGACCCAGTACTTC; CDR3 protein: CASGGGTETQYF
V gene: TRBV7-8; D gene: .; clone size: few; J gene: TRBJ2-5; CDR3 DNA: TGTGCCAGCAGCCTGGAGGGGGCTGAGGGAGAGACCCAGTACTTC; CDR3 protein: CASSLEGAEGETQYF
V gene: TRBV9; D gene: .; clone size: .; J gene: TRBJ2-1; CDR3 DNA: TGTGCCAGCAGCCCGCGGCCAGTGGCGAACAATGAGCAGTTCTTC; CDR3 protein: CASSPRPVANNEQFF
V gene: TRBV7-3; D gene: TRBD2; clone size: .; J gene: TRBJ2-1; CDR3 DNA: TGTGCCAGCAGCCCCATCGGGGGGTCTCCTAATGAGCAGTTCTTC; CDR3 protein: CASSPIGGSPNEQFF
V gene: TRBV5-1; D gene: .; clone size: .; J gene: TRBJ1-2; CDR3 DNA: TGCGCCAGCAGCTTCTCTTGGGGAGACTATGGCTACACCTTC; CDR3 protein: CASSFSWGDYGYTF
V gene: TRBV7-9; D gene: .; clone size: once; J gene: TRBJ1-1; CDR3 DNA: TGTGCCAGCAGCGTTCAGGAAAACACTGAAGCTTTCTTT; CDR3 protein: CASSVQENTEAFF
V gene: TRBV6-1; D gene: .; clone size: many; J gene: TRBJ2-1; CDR3 DNA: TGTGCAGGGGGACTACCTATCGATGAGCAGTTCTTC; CDR3 protein: CAGGLPIDEQFF
V gene: TRBV28; D gene: .; clone size: .; J gene: TRBJ1-5; CDR3 DNA: TGTGCCAGCAGTTTGCAACAGGGATTTCAGCCCCAGCATTTT; CDR3 protein: CASSLQQGFQPQHF
V gene: TRBV28; D gene: .; clone size: .; J gene: TRBJ2-1; CDR3 DNA: TGTGCCAGCAGTCTCAACTACAATGAGCAGTTCTTC; CDR3 protein: CASSLNYNEQFF
V gene: TRBV6-4; D gene: TRBD2; clone size: .; J gene: TRBJ2-6; CDR3 DNA: TGTGCCAGCAGTGAGTCTAAGGAACCCCGTTGGAGCGGGATTTTTTCTGGGGCCAACGTCCTGACTTTC; CDR3 protein: CASSESKEPRWSGIFSGANVLTF
V gene: TRBV6-5; D gene: TRBD1; clone size: few; J gene: TRBJ2-1; CDR3 DNA: TGTGCCAGCAGTTACTCGGGACAGGTCGGGTCCTACAATGAGCAGTTCTTC; CDR3 protein: CASSYSGQVGSYNEQFF
V gene: TRBV24-1; D gene: .; clone size: .; J gene: TRBJ2-2; CDR3 DNA: TGTGCCACCGGAAGAACAGGGACGAACACCGGGGAGCTGTTTTTT; CDR3 protein: CATGRTGTNTGELFF
V gene: TRBV6-5; D gene: TRBD2; clone size: many; J gene: TRBJ2-1; CDR3 DNA: TGTGCCAGCAGGCCTATAGCGGGAGTGAGGGATGAGCAGTTCTTC; CDR3 protein: CASRPIAGVRDEQFF
V gene: TRBV20-1; D gene: .; clone size: .; J gene: TRBJ1-2; CDR3 DNA: TGCAGTGCAGCCAACAGCCCTAACTATGGCTACACCTTC; CDR3 protein: CSAANSPNYGYTF
V gene: TRBV29-1; D gene: .; clone size: once; J gene: TRBJ1-3; CDR3 DNA: TGCAGAGTTGAACACCAGACAAACTCTGGAAACACCATATATTTT; CDR3 protein: CRVEHQTNSGNTIYF
V gene: TRBV4-1; D gene: TRBD2; clone size: .; J gene: TRBJ2-4; CDR3 DNA: TGCGCCAGCAGCCGGGAGGGGCGGAACATTCAGTACTTC; CDR3 protein: CASSREGRNIQYF
V gene: TRBV28; D gene: TRBD1; clone size: many; J gene: TRBJ2-7; CDR3 DNA: TGTGCCAGCAGTTCCACAGGGGGCTACGAGCAGTACTTC; CDR3 protein: CASSSTGGYEQYF
V gene: TRBV7-2; D gene: .; clone size: many; J gene: TRBJ2-7; CDR3 DNA: TGTGCCAGCAGCTCCGGGCCCCATCGGGACGAGCAGTACTTC; CDR3 protein: CASSSGPHRDEQYF
V gene: TRBV28; D gene: .; clone size: many; J gene: TRBJ1-2; CDR3 DNA: TGTGCCAGCACCCGTTATCGATTAGAGGGCTACACCTTC; CDR3 protein: CASTRYRLEGYTF
V gene: TRBV7-9; D gene: TRBD2; clone size: many; J gene: TRBJ2-1; CDR3 DNA: TGTGCCAGCAGCTTAGCCGGGACTAGCGGGAACAACAATGAGCAGTTCTTC; CDR3 protein: CASSLAGTSGNNNEQFF
V gene: TRBV2; D gene: TRBD2; clone size: few; J gene: TRBJ2-2; CDR3 DNA: TGTGCCAGCAGCCGATATAGCGGGAGGGCCACGGGCGGGGAGCTGTTTTTT; CDR3 protein: CASSRYSGRATGGELFF